This T cell receptor (beta chain) was sequenced for a study of cytomegalovirus exposure and HLA in healthy donors. Overall study: The same platform was used for the 100 to 150 validation repertoires as for the approximately 610 first-cohort repertoires, as reported in a later analysis. Whole-study results and caveats: For cytomegalovirus status, the classifier reportedly gave diagnoses with high specificity and sensitivity. The authors enumerated over 150 TCR beta chains as linked to cytomegalovirus.

Germline V gives CDR1 MGHRA, CDR2 YSYEKL. The trim removed 0 bases at V and 11 bases at J, leaving 7 bases unmatched. This CDR3 has 14 amino acids. Repertoires were generated with immunoSEQ multiplex PCR, while TCRdb's copy carries only in-frame clones and drops some. Altogether about 64,000 clones are present, about 91% being singletons, with the ten largest covering 1.3%. Only one count was recorded for this clone. Its antigen is as yet unknown. Donors were drawn from the 120-subject validation cohort, separate from the approximately 680-subject first cohort. This sequence originates from a woman between 18 and 29 years old in good health and CMV-seronegative. The chain joins TRBV4-1 to TRBJ1-1, with 9 bases that match TRBD1. Sequenced: PBMCs. In DNA form, the CDR3 reads TGCGCCAGCAGCCAAGATACAGGGGGCAGATCGGCTTTCTTT. Its translation: CASSQDTGGRSAFF.